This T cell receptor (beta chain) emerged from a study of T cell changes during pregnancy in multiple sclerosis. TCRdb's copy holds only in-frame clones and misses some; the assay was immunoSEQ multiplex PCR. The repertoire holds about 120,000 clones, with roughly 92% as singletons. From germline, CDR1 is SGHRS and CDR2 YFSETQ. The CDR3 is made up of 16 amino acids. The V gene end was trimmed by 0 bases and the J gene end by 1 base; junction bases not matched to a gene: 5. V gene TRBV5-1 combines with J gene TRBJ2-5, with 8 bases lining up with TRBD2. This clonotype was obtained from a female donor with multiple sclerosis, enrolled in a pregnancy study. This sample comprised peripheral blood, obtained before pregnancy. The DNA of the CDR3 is TGCGCCAGCAGCTTGGGAGGGCTAGCGGGCCAAGAGACCCAGTACTTC. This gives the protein CASSLGGLAGQETQYF. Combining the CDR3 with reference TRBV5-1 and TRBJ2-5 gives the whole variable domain KAGVTQTPRYLIKTRGQQVTLSCSPISGHRSVSWYQQTPGQGLQFLFEYFSETQRNKGNFPGRFSGRQFSNSRSEMNVSTLELGDSALYLCASSLGGLAGQETQYFGPGTRLLVL.